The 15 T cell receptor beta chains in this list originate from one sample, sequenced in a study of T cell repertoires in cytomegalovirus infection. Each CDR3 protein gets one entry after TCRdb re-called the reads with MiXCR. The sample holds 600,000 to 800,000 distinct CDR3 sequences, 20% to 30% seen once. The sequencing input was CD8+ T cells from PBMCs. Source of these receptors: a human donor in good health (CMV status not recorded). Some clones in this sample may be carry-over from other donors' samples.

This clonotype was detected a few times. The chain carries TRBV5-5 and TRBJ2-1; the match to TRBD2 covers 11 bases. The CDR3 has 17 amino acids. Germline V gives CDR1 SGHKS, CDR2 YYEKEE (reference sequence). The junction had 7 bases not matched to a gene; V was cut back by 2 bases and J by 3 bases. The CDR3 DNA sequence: TGTGCCAGCAGCTTAGCCTTAGCGGGGGGGCTCTACAATGAGCAGTTCTTC. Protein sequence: CASSLALAGGLYNEQFF.

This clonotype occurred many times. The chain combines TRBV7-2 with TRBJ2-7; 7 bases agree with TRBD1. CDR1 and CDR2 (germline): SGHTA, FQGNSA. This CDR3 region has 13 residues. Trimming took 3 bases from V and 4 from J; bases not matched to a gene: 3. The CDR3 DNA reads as TGTGCCAGCAGCTTTGGGACAGCGTACGAGCAGTACTTC. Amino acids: CASSFGTAYEQYF.

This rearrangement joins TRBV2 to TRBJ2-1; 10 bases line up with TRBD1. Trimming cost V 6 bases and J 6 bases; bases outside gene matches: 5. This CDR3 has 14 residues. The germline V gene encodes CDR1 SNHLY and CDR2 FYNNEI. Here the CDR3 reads CASRPGTGVNEQFF. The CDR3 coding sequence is TGTGCCAGCAGGCCCGGGACAGGGGTCAATGAGCAGTTCTTC.

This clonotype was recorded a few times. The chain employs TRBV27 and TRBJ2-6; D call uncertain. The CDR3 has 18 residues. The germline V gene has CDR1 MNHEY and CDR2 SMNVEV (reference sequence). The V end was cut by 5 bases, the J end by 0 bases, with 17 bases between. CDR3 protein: CASSLGRNLPSGANVLTF. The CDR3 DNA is TGTGCCAGCAGTCTCGGACGGAACCTGCCCTCTGGGGCCAACGTCCTGACTTTC.

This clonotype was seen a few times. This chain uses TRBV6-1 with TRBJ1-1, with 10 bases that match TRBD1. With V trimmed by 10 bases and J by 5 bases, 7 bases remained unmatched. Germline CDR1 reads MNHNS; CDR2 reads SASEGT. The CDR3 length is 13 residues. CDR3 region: CATMGQGLTEAFF. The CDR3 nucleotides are TGTGCCACCATGGGACAGGGGTTGACTGAAGCTTTCTTT.

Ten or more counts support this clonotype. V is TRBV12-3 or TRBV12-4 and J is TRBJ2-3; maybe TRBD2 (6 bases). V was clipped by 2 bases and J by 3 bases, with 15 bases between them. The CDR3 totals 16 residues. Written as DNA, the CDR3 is TGTGCCAGCAGTTTAATGGGGGGAGTTGGAACAGATACGCAGTATTTT. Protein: CASSLMGGVGTDTQYF.

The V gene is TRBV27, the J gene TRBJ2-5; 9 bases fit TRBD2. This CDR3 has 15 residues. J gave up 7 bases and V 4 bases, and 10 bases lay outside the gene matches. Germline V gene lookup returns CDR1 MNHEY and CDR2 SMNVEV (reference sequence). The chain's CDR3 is CASSSGPSGAGTQYF. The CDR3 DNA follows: TGTGCCAGCAGTTCCGGCCCTAGCGGGGCCGGGACCCAGTACTTC.

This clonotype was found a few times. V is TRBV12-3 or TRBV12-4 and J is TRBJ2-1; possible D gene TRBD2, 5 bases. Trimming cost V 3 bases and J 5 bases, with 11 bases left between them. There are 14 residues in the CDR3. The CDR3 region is CASSLALADNEQFF. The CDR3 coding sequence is TGTGCCAGCAGTTTGGCCCTAGCAGACAATGAGCAGTTCTTC.

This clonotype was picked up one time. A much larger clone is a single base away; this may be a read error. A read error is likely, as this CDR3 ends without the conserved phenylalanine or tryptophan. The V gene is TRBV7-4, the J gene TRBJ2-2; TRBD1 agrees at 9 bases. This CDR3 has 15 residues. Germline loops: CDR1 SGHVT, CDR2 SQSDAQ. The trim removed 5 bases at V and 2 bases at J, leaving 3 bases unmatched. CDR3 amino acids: CASSTDRGNTGELFY. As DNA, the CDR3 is TGTGCCAGCAGCACGGACAGGGGTAACACCGGGGAGCTGTTTTAT.

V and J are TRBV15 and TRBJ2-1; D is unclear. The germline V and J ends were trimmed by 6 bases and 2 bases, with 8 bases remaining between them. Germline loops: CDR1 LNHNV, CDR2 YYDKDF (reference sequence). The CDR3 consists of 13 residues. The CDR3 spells CATRPVTYNEQFF. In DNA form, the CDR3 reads TGTGCCACCAGACCGGTTACCTACAATGAGCAGTTCTTC.

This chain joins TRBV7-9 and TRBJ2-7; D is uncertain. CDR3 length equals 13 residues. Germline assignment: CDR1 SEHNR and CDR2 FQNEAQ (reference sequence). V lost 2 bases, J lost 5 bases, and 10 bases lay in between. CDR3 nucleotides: TGTGCCAGCAGCTTAAGTGATTCCCACGAGCAGTACTTC. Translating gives CASSLSDSHEQYF.

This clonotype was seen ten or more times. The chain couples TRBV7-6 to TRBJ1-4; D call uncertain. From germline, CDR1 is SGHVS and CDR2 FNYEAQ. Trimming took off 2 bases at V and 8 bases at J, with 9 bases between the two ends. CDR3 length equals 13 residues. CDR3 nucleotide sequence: TGTGCCAGCAGCTTATACCTACAGGAAAAACTGTTTTTT. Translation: CASSLYLQEKLFF.

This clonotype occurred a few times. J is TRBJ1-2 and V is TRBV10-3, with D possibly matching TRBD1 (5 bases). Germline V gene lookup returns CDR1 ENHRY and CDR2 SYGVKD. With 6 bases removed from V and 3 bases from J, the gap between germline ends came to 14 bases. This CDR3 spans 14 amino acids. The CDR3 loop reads CAISEDIFYYGYTF. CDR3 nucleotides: TGTGCCATCAGCGAGGACATTTTTTACTATGGCTACACCTTC.

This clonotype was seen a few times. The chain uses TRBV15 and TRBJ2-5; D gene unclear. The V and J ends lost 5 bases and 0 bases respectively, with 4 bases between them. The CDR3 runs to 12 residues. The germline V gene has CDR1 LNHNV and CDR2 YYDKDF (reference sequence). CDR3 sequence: CATSEDQETQYF. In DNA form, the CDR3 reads TGTGCCACCAGCGAGGACCAAGAGACCCAGTACTTC.

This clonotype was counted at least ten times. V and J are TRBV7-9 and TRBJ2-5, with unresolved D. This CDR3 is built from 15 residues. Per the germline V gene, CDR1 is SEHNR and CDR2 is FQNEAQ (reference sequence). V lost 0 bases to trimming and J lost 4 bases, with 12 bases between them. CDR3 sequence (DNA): TGTGCCAGCAGCTTAGCGCCAAGGGTGGGAGAGACCCAGTACTTC. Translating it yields CASSLAPRVGETQYF.